These 25 T cell receptor beta chains originate from one sample sequenced in a study of vaccination effects on CD4 cells after COVID-19. What these receptors recognize is not known. Assay used: immunoSEQ multiplex PCR; TCRdb lists only in-frame clones, some missing. Among roughly 26,000 clones listed, 78% were seen once. Before sequencing took place, the ViraFEST assay used viral peptide pools to expand antigen-specific CD4+ T cells. It was after approximately 11 days of culture that CD4+ T cells were isolated. The person had PCR-confirmed SARS-CoV-2 infection between March and December 2020. The specimen comprised CD4+ T cells from PBMCs cultured with HCoV-NL63 spike peptides, sampled before COVID-19 vaccination. All receptors come from a human donor who had a prior SARS-CoV-2 infection.

The gene calls are TRBV7-2 and TRBJ1-1, with a tentative D call TRBD1 (6 bases). Per germline, CDR1 SGHTA and CDR2 FQGNSA. The V and J ends lost 1 base and 4 bases respectively, with 13 bases between them. This CDR3 is 15 amino acids long. CDR3 amino acids: CASSLVGGSGTEAFF. The CDR3 bases are TGTGCCAGCAGCTTAGTTGGGGGCTCGGGCACTGAAGCTTTCTTT.

The rearrangement links TRBV27 to TRBJ2-2, with unresolved D. V was cut by 2 bases and J by 4 bases, with 5 bases left in between. CDR1 is MNHEY and CDR2 is SMNVEV in the germline V gene (reference sequence). The CDR3 length is 13 residues. This CDR3 reads CASSLSTTGELFF. DNA of the CDR3: TGTGCCAGCAGTTTAAGTACCACCGGGGAGCTGTTTTTT.

This rearrangement joins TRBV7-8 to TRBJ1-5; 7 nucleotides line up with TRBD1. The V gene's germline CDR1 is SGHVS and CDR2 FQNEAQ. Trimming at V came to 10 bases and at J to 2 bases, leaving 5 bases not matched to a gene. The CDR3 runs to 13 residues. This CDR3 is CANRQGGNQPQHF. CDR3 DNA sequence: TGTGCCAACAGACAGGGCGGCAATCAGCCCCAGCATTTT.

V usage is TRBV24-1 and J usage is TRBJ1-1, with D maybe TRBD1 (5 bases). CDR1 is KGHDR, CDR2 SFDVKD, per germline. CDR3 length: 15 amino acids. Trimming pared 5 bases from V and 0 bases from J, leaving 12 bases between. CDR3 coding DNA: TGTGCCACCAGTGCCGGGGGGAACCTGAACACTGAAGCTTTCTTT. This translates into CATSAGGNLNTEAFF.

This chain joins TRBV2 and TRBJ2-7, with D unresolved. CDR3 length: 13 residues. Germline CDR1 SNHLY, CDR2 FYNNEI. V lost 4 bases to trimming and J lost 5 bases, with 12 bases between them. The CDR3 nucleotides read TGTGCCAGCAGTGTCTTAGGAGACCACGAGCAGTACTTC. As protein: CASSVLGDHEQYF.

The chain joins TRBV6-5 to TRBJ1-2; no definite D call. The V end lost 2 bases, the J end lost 3 bases, and 13 bases lay between the germline ends. The CDR3 extends over 15 amino acids. Looked up from germline, CDR1 is MNHEY and CDR2 is SVGAGI. CDR3 sequence (DNA): TGTGCCAGCAGTTACAACCGAGTCCCGTACTATGGCTACACCTTC. Protein: CASSYNRVPYYGYTF.

This chain uses TRBV4-1 with TRBJ2-1; TRBD2 matches 11 bases. The CDR3 loop spans 17 amino acids. Germline V gene sequence: CDR1 MGHRA, CDR2 YSYEKL. V shed 1 base, J shed 4 bases, and the junction held 6 bases outside the gene matches. CDR3 bases: TGCGCCAGCAGCCAAGCCGCCCGACTAGCGGGGTACAATGAGCAGTTCTTC. Encoded protein: CASSQAARLAGYNEQFF.

The chain couples TRBV19 to TRBJ2-7; 8 nucleotides align to TRBD2. The CDR3 is made up of 14 amino acids. With V trimmed by 5 bases and J by 7 bases, 10 bases remained unmatched. Germline CDR1 and CDR2: LNHDA and SQIVND (reference sequence). CDR3 region: CASSRTGGPGEQYF. The CDR3 DNA reads as TGTGCCAGTAGTCGGACGGGAGGGCCAGGGGAGCAGTACTTC.

The chain carries TRBV5-6 and TRBJ1-2, with 12 bases lining up with TRBD1. Germline assignment: CDR1 SGHDT and CDR2 YYEEEE. The ends lost 3 bases at V and 2 bases at J; junction bases unmatched: 2. The CDR3 is 15 residues long. CDR3 nucleotides: TGTGCCAGCAGCTGGGGACAGGGGGCGAACTATGGCTACACCTTC. Amino acid sequence: CASSWGQGANYGYTF.

The chain has TRBV4-1 and TRBJ1-6, with D perhaps TRBD1 (5 bases). There are 14 residues in the CDR3. V was trimmed by 0 bases and J by 10 bases, leaving 10 bases between them. Germline CDR1 is MGHRA and CDR2 is YSYEKL. CDR3: CASSQDPGRSPLHF. Here the CDR3 DNA reads TGCGCCAGCAGCCAAGATCCGGGACGATCACCCCTCCACTTT.

This clone was seen only a few times. The V call is TRBV5-8, the J call TRBJ1-2; D is undetermined. Deletions cut 4 bases from V and 5 bases from J, with 12 bases between. Germline V gives CDR1 SGHTS, CDR2 YDEGEE. This CDR3 contains 13 residues. The CDR3 spells CASSHGGLYGYTF. The DNA for the CDR3 is TGTGCCAGCAGCCACGGAGGCCTATATGGCTACACCTTC. Together with reference TRBV5-8 and TRBJ1-2, the CDR3 gives the full variable domain: EAGVTQSPTHLIKTRGQQATLRCSPISGHTSVYWYQQALGLGLQFLLWYDEGEERNRGNFPPRFSGRQFPNYSSELNVNALELEDSALYLCASSHGGLYGYTFGSGTRLTVV.

The chain links TRBV3-1 (or the pseudogene TRBV3-2) to TRBJ2-3; D is undetermined. The CDR3 loop spans 13 amino acids. Germline CDR1 and CDR2: LGHDT and YNNKEL (reference sequence). V was trimmed by 3 bases and J by 5 bases, leaving 9 bases between them. CDR3 sequence reads: CASSQVHGDTQYF. CDR3 DNA: TGTGCCAGCAGCCAGGTACACGGAGATACGCAGTATTTT.

V gene TRBV7-3 combines with J gene TRBJ2-1, with D maybe TRBD2 (6 bases). The V gene lost 5 bases and the J gene lost 5 bases, with 10 bases spanning the gap. The CDR3 runs to 13 residues. Looked up from germline, CDR1 is SGHTA and CDR2 is FQGTGA. The chain's CDR3 is CASSPGVNNEQFF. The CDR3, as DNA: TGTGCCAGCAGCCCGGGGGTTAACAATGAGCAGTTCTTC.

The J gene is TRBJ2-5, the V gene TRBV5-1; 11 nucleotides agree with TRBD2. This CDR3 has 15 residues. V lost 0 bases and J lost 2; bases outside the gene matches: 0. The V gene's germline CDR1 is SGHRS and CDR2 YFSETQ. The CDR3 loop reads CASSLGLAGQETQYF. CDR3 nucleotide sequence: TGCGCCAGCAGCTTGGGACTAGCGGGGCAAGAGACCCAGTACTTC.

The sample holds one count of this clone. The chain uses TRBV6-1 and TRBJ2-7; D is possibly TRBD1 or TRBD2 (5 bases each). The V gene's germline CDR1 is MNHNS and CDR2 SASEGT. Between the trimmed V and J ends, which lost 3 bases and 2 bases, there was a span of 17 bases. This CDR3 is built from 16 residues. The CDR3 DNA reads TGTGCCAGCAGTGAGGTGGGGACGTCATCCCCCTACGAGCAGTACTTC. Encoded protein: CASSEVGTSSPYEQYF.

The chain recombines TRBV2 with TRBJ1-2; 9 bases map to TRBD1. Germline-derived CDR1 and CDR2 are SNHLY and FYNNEI. The CDR3 has 14 amino acids. After removal of 8 bases from V and 7 bases from J, the junction contained 11 bases not matched to a gene. The CDR3 is CASSRDRVYGGYTF. The CDR3 nucleotides read TGTGCCAGCTCCAGGGACAGGGTTTATGGTGGCTACACCTTC. The complete variable domain, with remaining parts taken from reference TRBV2 and TRBJ1-2, reads EPEVTQTPSHQVTQMGQEVILRCVPISNHLYFYWYRQILGQKVEFLVSFYNNEISEKSEIFDDQFSVERPDGSNFTLKIRSTKLEDSAMYFCASSRDRVYGGYTFGSGTRLTVV.

The table lists this clone with a count of one. Different DNA sequences within this sample yield the same CDR3. V gene TRBV5-4 combines with J gene TRBJ1-6, with D possibly matching TRBD1 (5 bases). Germline V lookup: CDR1 SGHNT, CDR2 YYREEE (reference sequence). CDR3 length: 16 amino acids. V was cut by 0 bases and J by 0 bases, with 7 bases left in between. In nucleotides, the CDR3 is TGTGCCAGCAGCTTGGGGGGCAGCTCCTATAATTCACCCCTCCACTTT. This encodes CASSLGGSSYNSPLHF.

The chain recombines TRBV11-2 with TRBJ1-3; D is perhaps TRBD1 (6 bases). V was trimmed by 4 bases and J by 0 bases, leaving 16 bases between them. The CDR3 is 17 amino acids. Germline V gene sequence: CDR1 SGHAT, CDR2 FQNNGV. The CDR3 DNA reads TGTGCCAGCAGCTCACCCTCCGGGACAAGCTCTGGAAACACCATATATTTT. Translation gives CASSSPSGTSSGNTIYF.

Within the sample, this clone is medium-sized (0.01 to 0.1%). The chain recombines TRBV18 with TRBJ2-2, with TRBD1 identical over 9 bases. This CDR3 contains 16 residues. V shed 6 bases, J shed 4 bases, and the junction held 9 bases outside the gene matches. Per the germline V gene, CDR1 is KGHSH and CDR2 is LQKENI. In DNA, the CDR3 is TGTGCCAGCTCCACAGGGACAGGGTGGAGCACCGGGGAGCTGTTTTTT. It yields the protein CASSTGTGWSTGELFF.

The chain couples TRBV7-8 to TRBJ2-7; TRBD2 is a possible D gene (5 bases). This CDR3 has 15 amino acids. V was shortened by 1 base and J by 3 bases, with 13 bases between the two germline ends. The germline V gene has CDR1 SGHVS and CDR2 FQNEAQ. The CDR3 nucleotides are TGTGCCAGCAGCTTAGGAGTCGGGGAAGGCTACGAGCAGTACTTC. Translating gives CASSLGVGEGYEQYF.

The chain combines TRBV6-2 or TRBV6-3 with TRBJ2-3; D call uncertain. This CDR3 has 11 residues. V lost 5 bases and J lost 5, with 5 bases in between. Per the germline V gene, CDR1 is MNHEY and CDR2 is SVGEGT. CDR3 bases: TGTGCCAGCAGTAACCAAGATACGCAGTATTTT. Protein: CASSNQDTQYF.

The CDR3 loop is CASSRQEDNEQFF. CDR3 sequence (DNA): TGCGCCAGCAGCCGACAGGAAGACAATGAGCAGTTCTTC. V gene TRBV4-3 combines with J gene TRBJ2-1; weak D call: TRBD1 (6 bases). V gave up 4 bases and J gave up 5 bases, with 9 bases separating them. The CDR3 is 13 residues long. CDR1 is LGHNA, CDR2 YSLEER, per germline.

This chain joins TRBV4-3 and TRBJ1-3; D is possibly TRBD1 (6 bases). This CDR3 contains 15 residues. Trimming took 1 base from V and 2 from J, leaving 9 bases between them. CDR1 and CDR2 (germline): LGHNA, YSLEER. CDR3 sequence: CASSQVYRAGNTIYF. The CDR3 DNA reads TGCGCCAGCAGCCAAGTCTACAGGGCTGGAAACACCATATATTTT.

CDR3 sequence reads: CASSPPVNYEQYF. The CDR3 DNA reads as TGTGCCAGCAGCCCACCAGTGAACTACGAGCAGTACTTC. The chain recombines TRBV7-2 with TRBJ2-7; no firm D call. CDR3 size: 13 residues. The V and J ends lost 5 bases and 3 bases respectively, with 11 bases between them. The germline V gene has CDR1 SGHTA and CDR2 FQGNSA.

This chain joins TRBV21-1 and TRBJ2-2; the table's D gene call, TRBD2, was not cross checked with the DNA. TRBV21-1 is a known pseudogene. The CDR3 loop spans 15 amino acids. The CDR3 sequence is CASNLLAGGCGELFF. The CDR3 region has the DNA TGTGCCAGCAATTTACTAGCGGGAGGGTGCGGGGAGCTGTTTTTT.